Listed below are T cell receptor beta chains from one sample, sequenced in a study of breast tumors, draining lymph nodes, adjacent tissues. TCRdb passed the multiplex PCR reads through MiXCR, listing each CDR3 protein once. The sample includes about 230,000 distinct CDR3 sequences, roughly 32% of them seen just once. Sequences were obtained from axillary lymph node tissue. These receptors all stem from a female donor with breast cancer. Some clones in this sample may be carry-over from other donors' samples. Both conserved end residues are part of each CDR3. Fields, in order: V gene, CDR3 protein.

TRBV6-2/TRBV6-3,CASSYNIAKNIQYF
TRBV7-3,CASSLAGTGETQYF
TRBV10-3,CAIRERESSNGEQYF
TRBV5-4,CASSGALETQYF
TRBV19,CASSRTAHTGELFF
TRBV2,CATCLTDGGETQYF
TRBV24-1,CATSDRDSPYGYTF
TRBV19,CASSPRTDLTDTQYF
TRBV5-5,CASSLDSYTEAFF
TRBV28,CASSLRLGTADTQYF
TRBV5-1,CASSPDSPGYEQYF
TRBV19,CASSSLSGLAGNSGANVLTF
TRBV7-8,CASSLGQGTISNTEAFF
TRBV5-1,CASSSGQGAGGYTF
TRBV28,CASSPQTADTQYF
TRBV11-2,CASSLGGTFSGNTF
TRBV7-9,CASSSGANEKLFF
TRBV6-5,CASRRGQSVTLYEQYF
TRBV7-8,CASRPGTSETEQYF
TRBV19,CASTPNPGQGWETQYF
TRBV20-1,CSAIGTSHNEQFF
TRBV7-2,CASSLDGSSYNEQFF
TRBV6-5,CASSPPTGTGNTIYF
TRBV4-3,CASSQDINSPLHF